Listed here are 4 T cell receptor beta chains from one sample, sequenced in a study of CD8 T cells in Susac syndrome. Reverse transcription of about 0.5 to 1 ug RNA used random hexamers. TCRdb reprocessed the immunoSEQ multiplex PCR reads via MiXCR and lists one record per CDR3 protein. This repertoire shows about 180,000 distinct CDR3 sequences, 95% found once; its top ten account for around 0.16%. Material: CD8+ T cells from PBMCs. The receptor source for this set is a human donor with multiple sclerosis.

The chain is built from TRBV5-6 and TRBJ1-1; 7 bases map to TRBD1. Germline V lookup: CDR1 SGHDT, CDR2 YYEEEE. There are 13 residues in the CDR3. Trimming at V came to 4 bases and at J to 8 bases, leaving 8 bases not matched to a gene. The DNA for the CDR3 is TGTGCCAGCAGCGACGGGACAGAGAGCGAAGCTTTCTTT. Translation gives CASSDGTESEAFF.

The rearrangement links TRBV2 to TRBJ2-1; no definite D call. Germline assignment: CDR1 SNHLY and CDR2 FYNNEI. The V end lost 5 bases, the J end lost 1 base, and 6 bases lay between the germline ends. The CDR3 sequence is 13 residues long. The chain's CDR3 is CASSKSSYNEQFF. In nucleotides, the CDR3 is TGTGCCAGCAGTAAGAGTTCCTACAATGAGCAGTTCTTC.

The gene calls are TRBV2 and TRBJ1-2, with D tentatively TRBD1 (6 bases). The CDR3 loop spans 12 amino acids. CDR1 and CDR2 from the germline V gene are SNHLY and FYNNEI. V was cut by 4 bases and J by 6 bases, with 9 bases left in between. This CDR3 is CASSGGAHGYTF. The CDR3 nucleotides are TGTGCCAGCAGTGGGGGGGCGCATGGCTACACCTTC.

This sequence joins TRBV10-3 and TRBJ2-4; 8 bases are a match to TRBD2. V was pared by 3 bases and J by 8 bases, with 9 bases of the junction left unmatched. The CDR3 extends over 15 amino acids. From germline, CDR1 is ENHRY and CDR2 SYGVKD. CDR3 sequence: CAISETGGALDIQYF. The DNA for the CDR3 is TGTGCCATCAGTGAAACGGGGGGGGCGTTGGACATTCAGTACTTC.